A selection of T cell receptor beta chains follows, all from one sample in a study of blood T cell repertoires in COVID-19. Clones were sequenced by immunoSEQ multiplex PCR, and TCRdb holds only the in-frame ones, with some missing. The sample lists 330,000 or so clones, 80% to 90% seen once, with roughly a tenth in the top ten. Sequencing was carried out using peripheral blood. Source of these receptors: a man between 25 and 39 years old with COVID-19, enrolled during active disease. CDR3s include the opening cysteine and the closing phenylalanine or tryptophan. The D gene is left open where the match is weak. Expanded clones get a size class; other rows say once, few or many, or leave the size out.

TRBV30,.,.,TRBJ1-1,TGTGCCTGGAGCTGGACCGGGGGTCTAAAGACCACTGAAGCTTTCTTT,CAWSWTGGLKTTEAFF
TRBV7-9,TRBD1,.,TRBJ1-1,TGTGCCAGCAGCTACCGACAGGGTGATGATACTGAAGCTTTCTTT,CASSYRQGDDTEAFF
TRBV18,TRBD2,.,TRBJ2-3,TGTGCCAGCTCACCCCTAGCGGGGAGTACAGATACGCAGTATTTT,CASSPLAGSTDTQYF
TRBV4-2,.,.,TRBJ1-1,TGTGCCAGCAGCCAAACTGGGGGCGCGTCAGTCCCTGAAGCTTTCTTT,CASSQTGGASVPEAFF
TRBV7-6,TRBD2,.,TRBJ2-1,TGTGCCAGCAGCTTGGCCGGGACTAGCGGATCCTACAATGAGCAGTTCTTC,CASSLAGTSGSYNEQFF
TRBV7-8,TRBD2,.,TRBJ2-7,TGTGCCAGCAGCTCCGGTTGGGGGGGCGAGCAGTACTTC,CASSSGWGGEQYF
TRBV30,.,.,TRBJ2-1,TGTGCCTGGGATGCCTCCAGCTCCTACAATGAGCAGTTCTTC,CAWDASSSYNEQFF
TRBV19,TRBD1,.,TRBJ2-7,TGTGCCAGCAGAGCCGGGACAGGGGACTACGAGCAGTACTTC,CASRAGTGDYEQYF
TRBV5-1,TRBD2,.,TRBJ2-1,TGCGCCAGCAGCTGGGGACTAGCGGAGAACAATGAGCAGTTCTTC,CASSWGLAENNEQFF
TRBV7-2,.,.,TRBJ2-7,TGTGCCAGCAGCTTAGATCCGAGCTACGAGCAGTACTTC,CASSLDPSYEQYF
TRBV6-6,.,.,TRBJ2-4,TGTGCCAGCAGAAACGGAGAATTAGCCAAAAACATTCAGTACTTC,CASRNGELAKNIQYF
TRBV18,.,once,TRBJ1-3,TGTGCCAGCTCACCATTGGAAGGGAGTGGCTCTGGAAACACCATATATTTT,CASSPLEGSGSGNTIYF
TRBV27,.,.,TRBJ2-1,TGTGCCAGCAGTCTGGAGGGCTCATACAATGAGCAGTTCTTC,CASSLEGSYNEQFF
TRBV11-2,.,.,TRBJ2-7,TGTGCCAGCAGCTTAGGGGTGAGGGCCTCCTACGAGCAGTACTTC,CASSLGVRASYEQYF
TRBV5-1,TRBD1,.,TRBJ2-7,TGCGCCAGCAGCTTTCTAACCGGGACAGCCAACGAGCAGTACTTC,CASSFLTGTANEQYF
TRBV18,TRBD1,.,TRBJ1-2,TGTGCCAGCTCACCATCTTGGACAGGGGACTATGGCTACACCTTC,CASSPSWTGDYGYTF
TRBV11-2,TRBD1,.,TRBJ2-2,TGTGCCAGCAGCTTAGGGGACGACAGGGGGTGGACCGGGGAGCTGTTTTTT,CASSLGDDRGWTGELFF
TRBV5-6,TRBD1,.,TRBJ1-1,TGTGCCAGCAGATTCGGCAGGGGGTATGGAAACACTGAAGCTTTCTTT,CASRFGRGYGNTEAFF
TRBV18,TRBD1,.,TRBJ2-7,TGTGCCAGCTCACCGACAGGGGTTCGGACCTACGAGCAGTACTTC,CASSPTGVRTYEQYF
TRBV29-1,TRBD1,.,TRBJ2-7,TGCAGCGTTGGGGGGGACAGGGGGCTCGAGGTGCACGAGCAGTACTTC,CSVGGDRGLEVHEQYF
TRBV7-2,.,.,TRBJ1-1,TGTGCCAGCAGCTATGCAGGAGGATCTGGATCTGAAGCTTTCTTT,CASSYAGGSGSEAFF
TRBV4-3,.,.,TRBJ1-4,TGCGCCAGCAGCCAAGTGGGGGCCGGTACTAATGAAAAACTGTTTTTT,CASSQVGAGTNEKLFF
TRBV7-2,.,.,TRBJ2-1,TGTGCCAGCAGCCCCCCGGGTCGGAATGAGCAGTTCTTC,CASSPPGRNEQFF
TRBV5-1,TRBD2,.,TRBJ2-7,TGCGCCAGCAGCTCCACTAGCGGGAGCATGAGATACGAGCAGTACTTC,CASSSTSGSMRYEQYF
TRBV20-1,.,.,TRBJ1-6,TGCAGTGCTAAGGGGAATTCACCCCTCCACTTT,CSAKGNSPLHF
TRBV3-1/TRBV3-2,.,.,TRBJ1-2,TGTGCCAGCAGCCAAGATGCGTCGGGACTGATCTATGGCTACACCTTC,CASSQDASGLIYGYTF
TRBV6-5,.,.,TRBJ1-4,TGTGCCAGCACAGGAGGTACAGGGTTTGAAAAACTGTTTTTT,CASTGGTGFEKLFF
TRBV5-8,TRBD1,.,TRBJ1-4,TGTGCCAGCAGCCGGGACAGGGGGCGGGAAAAACTGTTTTTT,CASSRDRGREKLFF
TRBV5-5,.,.,TRBJ1-6,TGTGCCAGCAGCTTGGGGCCGATTCAATCACCCCTCCACTTT,CASSLGPIQSPLHF
TRBV3-1/TRBV3-2,.,.,TRBJ2-3,TGTGCCAGCAGCCAAGCGGAAGGGGGGCAGTATTTT,CASSQAEGGQYF
TRBV3-1/TRBV3-2,.,.,TRBJ1-1,TGTGCCAGCAGCCGCGGAGATTTCACTGAAGCTTTCTTT,CASSRGDFTEAFF
TRBV7-2,TRBD2,.,TRBJ2-7,TGTGCCAGCAGCTTAGGGCCGGGGGGGCGCGAGCAGTACTTC,CASSLGPGGREQYF
TRBV7-2,.,.,TRBJ1-4,TGTGCCAGCAGCTTGAGACAGGCGAATGAAAAACTGTTTTTT,CASSLRQANEKLFF
TRBV15,TRBD2,.,TRBJ2-5,TGTTCCGGGGGGGAGGTCTACCAAGAGACCCAGTACTTC,CSGGEVYQETQYF
TRBV2,.,.,TRBJ1-2,TGTGCCAGCAGCGCGACAGTAGGGTATGGCTACACCTTC,CASSATVGYGYTF
TRBV18,.,few,TRBJ1-3,TGTGCCAGCTCACCACGCGCCTTAGACAGCCACTCTGGAAACACCATATATTTT,CASSPRALDSHSGNTIYF
TRBV7-3,TRBD2,.,TRBJ2-3,TGTGCCAGCAGCTCCGCGGGGGGCGGGGGAGATACGCAGTATTTT,CASSSAGGGGDTQYF
TRBV2,.,.,TRBJ2-1,TGTGCCAGCGATGGGGGTCAGGGGTTAGACAATGAGCAGTTCTTC,CASDGGQGLDNEQFF
TRBV5-4,.,.,TRBJ1-2,TGTGCCAGCAGCTTGGCGGGAATATATGGCTACACCTTC,CASSLAGIYGYTF
TRBV7-2,.,.,TRBJ1-2,TGTGCCAGCAGCTTCCCGAACATTGCGGGGGCGGGGGGCTACACCTTC,CASSFPNIAGAGGYTF
TRBV5-1,TRBD1,once,TRBJ2-3,TGCGCCAGCAGTCCCGGGACAGGGGCAGATACGCAGTATTTT,CASSPGTGADTQYF
TRBV7-6,TRBD2,.,TRBJ2-3,TGTGCCAGCAGCTTAGGAGCGGGAGGGCCTTTATTAGCGGATACGCAGTATTTT,CASSLGAGGPLLADTQYF
TRBV5-6,TRBD1,.,TRBJ1-2,TGTGCCAGCAGCTCACAGGGGCCGGGAGGCTACACCTTC,CASSSQGPGGYTF
TRBV10-3,.,.,TRBJ2-7,TGTGCCATCAGTCAGGGGAACTACGAGCAGTACTTC,CAISQGNYEQYF
TRBV2,.,few,TRBJ1-5,TGTGCCAGCCAAGGAGAAGGCAGGGGAAATCAGCCCCAGCATTTT,CASQGEGRGNQPQHF
TRBV7-2,TRBD2,.,TRBJ2-1,TGTGCCAGCAGCCCGAAACTAGCGGGAGGGCCCAATGAGCAGTTCTTC,CASSPKLAGGPNEQFF
TRBV7-9,TRBD1,.,TRBJ1-1,TGTGCCAGCAGCGGGGACGGGACAGGCCGTGAAGCTTTCTTT,CASSGDGTGREAFF
TRBV5-4,.,.,TRBJ2-2,TGTGCCAGCAGCTTGGCCGGGATGGCCGGGGAGCTGTTTTTT,CASSLAGMAGELFF
TRBV11-2,TRBD1,.,TRBJ1-6,TGTGCCAGCAGCTTAGCCCTCGAATTGGGGGACAGCTATAATTCACCCCTCCACTTT,CASSLALELGDSYNSPLHF
TRBV7-6,TRBD2,.,TRBJ2-5,TGTGCCAGCAGCTTCGGCGGGGGGGTCGGAGAGACCCAGTACTTC,CASSFGGGVGETQYF